A single sample gave rise to the 11 T cell receptor beta chains below, sequenced in a study of blood T cell repertoires in COVID-19. Measured with immunoSEQ multiplex PCR; TCRdb has only the in-frame clones, and not every one. This table holds under 30,000 clones, around 96% found once. The sample comprised peripheral blood. Source of these receptors: a human donor with active COVID-19. The donor label of this sample is uncertain.

J is TRBJ2-5 and V is TRBV3-1 (or the pseudogene TRBV3-2), with 11 bases aligning to TRBD2. The CDR3 length is 15 residues. The germline gives CDR1 LGHDT, CDR2 YNNKEL (reference sequence). Trimming took 4 bases from V and 5 from J; bases not matched to a gene: 6. The CDR3 nucleotides are TGTGCCAGCAGCCTACTAGCGGGAGCGGGGGAGACCCAGTACTTC. It yields the protein CASSLLAGAGETQYF.

The rearrangement uses TRBV7-2 and TRBJ2-7; 7 bases are shared with TRBD1. This CDR3 is built from 15 residues. The trim removed 0 bases at V and 2 bases at J, leaving 4 bases unmatched. The V gene's germline CDR1 is SGHTA and CDR2 FQGNSA. The CDR3 DNA follows: TGTGCCAGCAGCTTAGCCGGGACAGAGCCCTACGAGCAGTACTTC. Translation: CASSLAGTEPYEQYF.

The chain carries TRBV27 and TRBJ1-2; 11 bases are shared with TRBD1. The length of the CDR3 is 14 residues. Germline V gene lookup returns CDR1 MNHEY and CDR2 SMNVEV (reference sequence). The ends lost 5 bases at V and 7 bases at J; junction bases unmatched: 6. CDR3 protein: CASSPRTGGFGYTF. The CDR3 bases are TGTGCCAGCAGTCCGAGGACAGGGGGCTTTGGCTACACCTTC.

The chain links TRBV19 to TRBJ2-1, with TRBD2 identical over 7 bases. The CDR3 extends over 14 amino acids. Trimming removed 6 bases from V and 5 bases from J; junction bases left unmatched: 7. The germline gives CDR1 LNHDA, CDR2 SQIVND (reference sequence). In DNA form, the CDR3 reads TGTGCCAGTAGCCGCGGGAGAGCAAACAATGAGCAGTTCTTC. Its protein product is CASSRGRANNEQFF.

The chain recombines TRBV15 with TRBJ1-5; 7 bases agree with TRBD1. This CDR3 has 17 amino acids. CDR1 is LNHNV, CDR2 YYDKDF, per germline (reference sequence). Trimming at V came to 0 bases and at J to 0 bases, leaving 5 bases not matched to a gene. CDR3 DNA sequence: TGTGCCACCAGCAGAGATCGGAGGGACAGTAGCAATCAGCCCCAGCATTTT. Encoded protein: CATSRDRRDSSNQPQHF.

This clone was seen only once. The genes are TRBV4-1 and TRBJ2-7, with D hard to call. V gave up 4 bases and J gave up 3 bases, with 10 bases separating them. This CDR3 has 13 residues. Germline V CDR1 and CDR2: MGHRA, YSYEKL. The CDR3 DNA follows: TGCGCCAGCAGCCCCGACACGGACTACGAGCAGTACTTC. Translating it yields CASSPDTDYEQYF.

The genes are TRBV30 and TRBJ1-6, with a possible D match to TRBD1 (5 bases). V shed 3 bases and J shed 0 bases, with 6 bases lying between them. The CDR3 covers 14 residues. The germline CDR1 and CDR2 sequences are GTSNPN and SVGIG (reference sequence). CDR3 region: CAWRGDSYNSPLHF. The CDR3 DNA reads as TGTGCCTGGAGAGGGGACTCCTATAATTCACCCCTCCACTTT.

V gene TRBV7-9 combines with J gene TRBJ2-3, with a weak D call TRBD2 (5 bases). Germline values: CDR1 SEHNR, CDR2 FQNEAQ (reference sequence). CDR3 length: 14 amino acids. V was trimmed by 5 bases and J by 0 bases, leaving 9 bases between them. CDR3 nucleotide sequence: TGTGCCAGCAGCCCCCTAGCTAGCACAGATACGCAGTATTTT. The encoded protein is CASSPLASTDTQYF.

The chain recombines TRBV3-1 (or the pseudogene TRBV3-2) with TRBJ2-7; TRBD1 agrees at 9 bases. V shed 1 base, J shed 2 bases, and the junction held 9 bases outside the gene matches. Looked up from germline, CDR1 is LGHDT and CDR2 is YNNKEL (reference sequence). CDR3 length equals 17 residues. The DNA of the CDR3 is TGTGCCAGCAGCCAAGCTCTGGGACAGGGCGTACCCTACGAGCAGTACTTC. Encoded protein: CASSQALGQGVPYEQYF.

The rearrangement links TRBV5-1 to TRBJ1-5; perhaps TRBD1 as D (5 bases). The CDR3 spans 14 residues. The V and J ends lost 0 bases and 6 bases respectively, with 10 bases between them. Germline V gene data show CDR1 as SGHRS and CDR2 as YFSETQ. The CDR3 coding sequence is TGCGCCAGCAGCTTGGGGGCTCAGGGTCAGCCCCAGCATTTT. It codes for CASSLGAQGQPQHF.

CDR3 sequence (DNA): TGTGCCAGCTCACCCCCGGGACTAGCGGGACTCTACGAGCAGTACTTC. This gives the protein CASSPPGLAGLYEQYF. This chain connects TRBV18 to TRBJ2-7; 13 bases line up with TRBD2. Trimming took 3 bases from V and 3 from J; bases not matched to a gene: 5. From germline, CDR1 is KGHSH and CDR2 LQKENI. The CDR3 has 16 amino acids.